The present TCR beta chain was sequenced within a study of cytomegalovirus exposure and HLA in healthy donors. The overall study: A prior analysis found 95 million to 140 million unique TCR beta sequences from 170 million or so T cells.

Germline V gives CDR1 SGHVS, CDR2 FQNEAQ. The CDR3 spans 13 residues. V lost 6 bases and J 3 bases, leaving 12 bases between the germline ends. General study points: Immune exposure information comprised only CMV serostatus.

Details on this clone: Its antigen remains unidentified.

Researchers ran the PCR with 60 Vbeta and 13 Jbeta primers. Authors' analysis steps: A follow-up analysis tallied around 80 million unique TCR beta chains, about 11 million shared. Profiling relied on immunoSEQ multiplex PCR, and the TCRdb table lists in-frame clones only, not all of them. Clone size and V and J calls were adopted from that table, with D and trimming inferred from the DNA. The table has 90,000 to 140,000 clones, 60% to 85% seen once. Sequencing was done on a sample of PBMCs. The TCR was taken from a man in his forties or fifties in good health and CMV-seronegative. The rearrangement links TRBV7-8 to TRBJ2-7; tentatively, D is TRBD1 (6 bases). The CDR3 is CASRPTGFYEQYF. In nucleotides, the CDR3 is TGTGCCAGCAGACCGACAGGTTTCTACGAGCAGTACTTC.